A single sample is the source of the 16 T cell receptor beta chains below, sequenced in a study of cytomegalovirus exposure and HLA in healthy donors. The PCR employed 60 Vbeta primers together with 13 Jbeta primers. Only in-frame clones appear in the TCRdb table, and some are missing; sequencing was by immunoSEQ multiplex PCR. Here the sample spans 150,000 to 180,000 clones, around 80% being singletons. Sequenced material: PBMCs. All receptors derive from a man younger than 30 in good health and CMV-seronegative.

The CDR3 nucleotides are TGTGCCAGCAGCACGACTAGCGCCTCCTACGAGCAGTACTTC. Its translation: CASSTTSASYEQYF. This chain joins TRBV7-9 and TRBJ2-7; 8 nucleotides align to TRBD2. CDR1 SEHNR and CDR2 FQNEAQ come from the germline V gene (reference sequence). The CDR3 covers 14 residues. Trimming cost V 5 bases and J 0 bases; bases outside gene matches: 3.

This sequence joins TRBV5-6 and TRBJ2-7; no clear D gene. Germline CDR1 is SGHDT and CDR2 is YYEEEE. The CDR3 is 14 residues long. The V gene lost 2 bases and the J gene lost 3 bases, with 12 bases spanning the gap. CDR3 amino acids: CASSLNSPFYEQYF. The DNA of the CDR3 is TGTGCCAGCAGCTTAAACTCGCCCTTCTACGAGCAGTACTTC.

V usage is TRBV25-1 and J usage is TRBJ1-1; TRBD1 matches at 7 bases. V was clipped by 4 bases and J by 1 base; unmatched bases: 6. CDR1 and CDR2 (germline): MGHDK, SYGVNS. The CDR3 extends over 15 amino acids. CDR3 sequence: CASSGYRGRNTEAFF. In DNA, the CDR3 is TGTGCCAGCAGTGGCTACAGGGGCCGGAACACTGAAGCTTTCTTT. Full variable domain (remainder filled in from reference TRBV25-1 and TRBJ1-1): EADIYQTPRYLVIGTGKKITLECSQTMGHDKMYWYQQDPGMELHLIHYSYGVNSTEKGDLSSESTVSRIRTEHFPLTLESARPSHTSQYLCASSGYRGRNTEAFFGQGTRLTVV.

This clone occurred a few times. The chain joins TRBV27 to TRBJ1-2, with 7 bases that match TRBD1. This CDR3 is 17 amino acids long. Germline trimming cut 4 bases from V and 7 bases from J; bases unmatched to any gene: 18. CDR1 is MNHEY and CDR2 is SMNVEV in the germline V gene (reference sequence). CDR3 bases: TGTGCCAGCAGTTCCTCTTTCGGGACAGATTTTCTTCGTGGCTACACCTTC. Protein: CASSSSFGTDFLRGYTF.

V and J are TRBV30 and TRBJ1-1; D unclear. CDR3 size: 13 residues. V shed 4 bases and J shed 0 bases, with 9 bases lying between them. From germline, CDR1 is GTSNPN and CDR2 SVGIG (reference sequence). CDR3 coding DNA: TGTGCCTGGAAGAGGGCCATGAACACTGAAGCTTTCTTT. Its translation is CAWKRAMNTEAFF.

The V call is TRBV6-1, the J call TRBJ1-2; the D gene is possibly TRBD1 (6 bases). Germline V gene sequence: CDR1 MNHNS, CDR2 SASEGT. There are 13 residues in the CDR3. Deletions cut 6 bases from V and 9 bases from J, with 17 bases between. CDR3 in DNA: TGTGCCAGCAGAAAACAGGGCTCTAGGAGCTACACCTTC. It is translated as CASRKQGSRSYTF.

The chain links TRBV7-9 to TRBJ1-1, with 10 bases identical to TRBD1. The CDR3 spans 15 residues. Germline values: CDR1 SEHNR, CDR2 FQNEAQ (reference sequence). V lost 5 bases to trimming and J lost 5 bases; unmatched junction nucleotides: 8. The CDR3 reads CASSLRDRGETEAFF. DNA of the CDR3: TGTGCCAGCAGCCTCCGGGACAGGGGTGAGACTGAAGCTTTCTTT.

CDR3 DNA sequence: TGTGCCAGCAGCGCTAGCGGGACCTCCTACGAGCAGTACTTC. Its translation: CASSASGTSYEQYF. The genes are TRBV9 and TRBJ2-7, with 9 bases lining up with TRBD2. Trimming at V came to 3 bases and at J to 0 bases, leaving 1 base not matched to a gene. The length of the CDR3 is 14 residues. Germline CDR1 SGDLS, CDR2 YYNGEE.

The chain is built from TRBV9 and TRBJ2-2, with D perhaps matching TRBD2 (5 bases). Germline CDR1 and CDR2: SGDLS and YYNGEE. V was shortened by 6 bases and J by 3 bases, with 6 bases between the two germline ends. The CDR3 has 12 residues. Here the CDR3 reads CASKRDTGELFF. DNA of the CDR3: TGTGCCAGCAAGAGGGACACCGGGGAGCTGTTTTTT.

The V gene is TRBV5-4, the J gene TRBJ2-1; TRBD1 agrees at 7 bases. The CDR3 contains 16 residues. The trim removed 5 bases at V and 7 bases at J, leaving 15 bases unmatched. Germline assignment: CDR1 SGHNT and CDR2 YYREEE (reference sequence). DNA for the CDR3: TGTGCCAGCAGTCCTCCTGGGACAGCACCGACGAATGAGCAGTTCTTC. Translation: CASSPPGTAPTNEQFF. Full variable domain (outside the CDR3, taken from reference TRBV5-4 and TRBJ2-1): ETGVTQSPTHLIKTRGQQVTLRCSSQSGHNTVSWYQQALGQGPQFIFQYYREEENGRGNFPPRFSGLQFPNYSSELNVNALELDDSALYLCASSPPGTAPTNEQFFGPGTRLTVL.

The CDR3 coding sequence is TGTGCCAGCAGTTTATTGGGGGCAACAAATGAGCAGTTCTTC. It codes for CASSLLGATNEQFF. The V gene is TRBV27, the J gene TRBJ2-1; D is perhaps TRBD1 (6 bases). Germline CDR1 MNHEY, CDR2 SMNVEV (reference sequence). The CDR3 extends over 14 amino acids. Trimming took off 1 base at V and 7 bases at J, with 11 bases between the two ends.

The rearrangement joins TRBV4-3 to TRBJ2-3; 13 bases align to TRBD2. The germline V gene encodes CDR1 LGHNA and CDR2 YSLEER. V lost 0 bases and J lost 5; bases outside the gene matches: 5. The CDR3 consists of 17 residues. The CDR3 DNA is TGCGCCAGCAGCCAAGATCATCGACTAGCGGGAGGAGATACGCAGTATTTT. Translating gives CASSQDHRLAGGDTQYF.

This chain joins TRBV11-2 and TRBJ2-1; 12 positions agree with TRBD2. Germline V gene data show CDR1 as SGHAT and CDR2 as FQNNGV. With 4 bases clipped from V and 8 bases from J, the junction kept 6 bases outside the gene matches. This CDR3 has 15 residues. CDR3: CASSSTSGSVYEQFF. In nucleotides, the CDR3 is TGTGCCAGCAGCTCGACTAGCGGGAGCGTCTATGAGCAGTTCTTC.

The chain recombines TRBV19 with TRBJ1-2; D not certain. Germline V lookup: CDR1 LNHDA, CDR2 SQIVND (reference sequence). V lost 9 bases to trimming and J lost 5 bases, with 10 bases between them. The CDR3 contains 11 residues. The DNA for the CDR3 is TGTGCCAGCCTTGGCAGTTATGGCTACACCTTC. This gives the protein CASLGSYGYTF.

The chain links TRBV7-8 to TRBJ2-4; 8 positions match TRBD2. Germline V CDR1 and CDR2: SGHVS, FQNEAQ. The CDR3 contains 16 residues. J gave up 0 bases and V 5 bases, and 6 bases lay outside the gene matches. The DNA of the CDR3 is TGTGCCAGCAGCCCCGGGAGGGGCCTAGCCAAAAACATTCAGTACTTC. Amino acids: CASSPGRGLAKNIQYF.

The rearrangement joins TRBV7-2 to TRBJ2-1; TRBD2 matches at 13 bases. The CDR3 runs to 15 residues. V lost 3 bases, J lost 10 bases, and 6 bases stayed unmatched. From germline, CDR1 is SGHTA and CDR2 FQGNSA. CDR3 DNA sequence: TGTGCCAGCAGCTTTGAACTAGCGGGAGGGGAAGAGCAGTTCTTC. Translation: CASSFELAGGEEQFF.